Each of the 27 T cell receptor beta chains below was sequenced from the same sample in a study of cytomegalovirus exposure and HLA in healthy donors. In the PCR, 60 Vbeta and 13 Jbeta primers were used. Sequencing was performed with immunoSEQ multiplex PCR; in TCRdb, only in-frame clones are kept and a portion is missing. The sample holds 150,000 to 200,000 clones, 70% to 90% seen once. Sequenced material: PBMCs. These receptor sequences come from a girl between 10 and 17 years old in good health and CMV-seropositive.

The chain joins TRBV6-6 to TRBJ1-1; D might be TRBD1 (6 bases). Trimming took 8 bases from V and 7 from J, leaving 11 bases between them. The CDR3 is made up of 11 amino acids. Germline CDR1 and CDR2: MNHNY and SVGAGI (reference sequence). The CDR3 nucleotides read TGTGCCAGCCTCCAGGGGTATGAAGCTTTCTTT. Amino acids: CASLQGYEAFF.

The chain employs TRBV9 and TRBJ2-2, with TRBD1 identical over 7 bases. The V and J ends lost 7 bases and 7 bases, in that order; junction bases with no gene match: 10. CDR3 size: 14 residues. The V gene's germline CDR1 is SGDLS and CDR2 YYNGEE. This CDR3 reads CASGQEATDGELFF. As DNA, the CDR3 is TGTGCCAGCGGACAGGAGGCCACAGACGGGGAGCTGTTTTTT.

This sequence joins TRBV7-9 and TRBJ1-1; D gene uncertain. The V gene lost 3 bases and the J gene lost 6 bases, with 8 bases spanning the gap. Germline assignment: CDR1 SEHNR and CDR2 FQNEAQ (reference sequence). This CDR3 region has 12 residues. The CDR3 sequence is CASSLPRAEAFF. The DNA of the CDR3 is TGTGCCAGCAGCTTGCCGAGGGCTGAAGCTTTCTTT.

In its sample, this clone was seen a few times. The J gene is TRBJ1-1, the V gene TRBV19; D remains ambiguous. The CDR3 runs 14 residues. Trimming removed 6 bases at V and 1 base at J, with 12 bases between. Looked up from germline, CDR1 is LNHDA and CDR2 is SQIVND (reference sequence). The CDR3 reads CASSYREKNTEAFF. In DNA, the CDR3 is TGTGCCAGTAGCTATCGGGAAAAGAACACTGAAGCTTTCTTT.

The chain links TRBV27 to TRBJ2-7, with TRBD2 identical over 7 bases. Trimming removed 3 bases from V and 0 bases from J; junction bases left unmatched: 8. Per the germline V gene, CDR1 is MNHEY and CDR2 is SMNVEV (reference sequence). The length of the CDR3 is 16 residues. The CDR3 bases are TGTGCCAGCAGTTTCAGTGGGAGCGGGACCTCCTACGAGCAGTACTTC. It encodes CASSFSGSGTSYEQYF.

The rearrangement links TRBV4-1 to TRBJ2-7; the D gene is possibly TRBD2 (6 bases). V dropped 1 base and J dropped 2 bases, with 6 bases sitting between them. The length of the CDR3 is 13 residues. Germline-derived CDR1 and CDR2 are MGHRA and YSYEKL. CDR3 sequence (DNA): TGCGCCAGCAGCCAAGGCGGGACCTACGAGCAGTACTTC. Its translation is CASSQGGTYEQYF.

This rearrangement joins TRBV27 to TRBJ2-2, with D possibly TRBD1 on 6 matching bases. The CDR3 consists of 13 residues. The V gene lost 4 bases and the J gene lost 7 bases, with 10 bases spanning the gap. CDR1 is MNHEY, CDR2 SMNVEV, per germline (reference sequence). CDR3 protein: CASSSNRVGELFF. CDR3 in DNA: TGTGCCAGCAGTTCTAACAGGGTCGGGGAGCTGTTTTTT.

V and J are TRBV11-2 and TRBJ1-2; possibly TRBD1 for D (5 bases). In germline, CDR1 is SGHAT, CDR2 FQNNGV. V shed 3 bases and J shed 7 bases, with 12 bases lying between them. The CDR3 has 13 residues. The CDR3 reads CASSFAGGGGYTF. CDR3 sequence (DNA): TGTGCCAGCAGCTTCGCGGGGGGGGGTGGCTACACCTTC.

This chain connects TRBV7-9 to TRBJ1-1, with a weak D call TRBD1 (6 bases). Germline assignment: CDR1 SEHNR and CDR2 FQNEAQ (reference sequence). The ends were cut back, 2 bases at V and 4 bases at J, with 14 bases in the middle. The CDR3 length is 15 residues. CDR3 loop: CASSLLAGRGTEAFF. The CDR3 DNA reads TGTGCCAGCAGCTTATTGGCTGGCAGGGGCACTGAAGCTTTCTTT.

This chain joins TRBV18 and TRBJ1-1; D is possibly TRBD1 (5 bases). This CDR3 region has 14 residues. Germline CDR1 and CDR2: KGHSH and LQKENI. Trimming took 3 bases from V and 3 from J, leaving 11 bases between them. The CDR3 DNA sequence: TGTGCCAGCTCACCTAACGGGGGACACACTGAAGCTTTCTTT. Translated: CASSPNGGHTEAFF. Looking up the rest from reference TRBV18 and TRBJ1-1 gives the full variable domain: NAGVMQNPRHLVRRRGQEARLRCSPMKGHSHVYWYRQLPEEGLKFMVYLQKENIIDESGMPKERFSAEFPKEGPSILRIQQVVRGDSAAYFCASSPNGGHTEAFFGQGTRLTVV.

This chain uses TRBV7-8 with TRBJ2-1; the match to TRBD1 covers 9 bases. This CDR3 has 15 amino acids. Germline CDR1 is SGHVS and CDR2 is FQNEAQ. Unmatched junction bases numbered 6, after V lost 5 bases and J lost 4 bases. CDR3 DNA sequence: TGTGCCAGCAGCCGGGACAGGGTAACTTACAATGAGCAGTTCTTC. This codes for CASSRDRVTYNEQFF.

The chain couples TRBV7-9 to TRBJ2-1; the D gene is possibly TRBD1 (5 bases). The CDR3 runs 15 residues. Germline V gene sequence: CDR1 SEHNR, CDR2 FQNEAQ (reference sequence). The V end was cut by 5 bases, the J end by 3 bases, with 14 bases between. The CDR3 region has the DNA TGTGCCAGCAGCCCCCGGACAAACTTCTACAATGAGCAGTTCTTC. Protein product: CASSPRTNFYNEQFF.

On this clone: Germline and junction disagree at one end, which may indicate a read error. The sample contains more than one DNA sequence encoding this CDR3. The J gene is TRBJ1-1, the V gene TRBV27; weak D call: TRBD1 (6 bases). The CDR3 is 13 residues long. The V gene's germline CDR1 is MNHEY and CDR2 SMNVEV (reference sequence). The CDR3 spells CASRVTGHTEAFF. The CDR3 DNA reads TGTGCCAGCAGGGTAACAGGGCATACTGAAGCCTTCTTT.

The rearrangement uses TRBV6-1 and TRBJ1-2; TRBD1 matches at 9 bases. With 5 bases clipped from V and 4 bases from J, the junction kept 5 bases outside the gene matches. Germline V gene sequence: CDR1 MNHNS, CDR2 SASEGT. The length of the CDR3 is 14 residues. The CDR3 loop reads CASSPGTGLYGYTF. As DNA, the CDR3 is TGTGCCAGCAGTCCCGGGACAGGGCTCTATGGCTACACCTTC.

V and J are TRBV30 and TRBJ2-1; tentatively, D is TRBD1 (6 bases). Germline CDR1 reads GTSNPN; CDR2 reads SVGIG (reference sequence). V lost 1 base, J lost 3 bases, and 16 bases lay in between. The CDR3 loop spans 16 amino acids. The chain's CDR3 is CAWSAVPGHDYNEQFF. CDR3 nucleotides: TGTGCCTGGAGTGCCGTACCGGGACACGACTACAATGAGCAGTTCTTC. Drawing the rest from reference TRBV30 and TRBJ2-1, the complete variable domain is SQTIHQWPATLVQPVGSPLSLECTVEGTSNPNLYWYRQAAGRGLQLLFYSVGIGQISSEVPQNLSASRPQDRQFILSSKKLLLSDSGFYLCAWSAVPGHDYNEQFFGPGTRLTVL.

J is TRBJ1-1 and V is TRBV6-5; weak D call: TRBD1 (6 bases). V dropped 7 bases and J dropped 1 base, with 16 bases sitting between them. The CDR3 spans 15 residues. CDR1 and CDR2 (germline): MNHEY, SVGAGI. CDR3 region: CASTQTGGQNTEAFF. In DNA form, the CDR3 reads TGTGCCAGCACCCAGACGGGGGGCCAGAACACTGAAGCTTTCTTT.

As DNA, the CDR3 is TGTGCCAGTAGTATAGGGGCAGGGGGCTTTGAAGCTTTCTTT. It encodes CASSIGAGGFEAFF. The chain couples TRBV19 to TRBJ1-1; 8 bases agree with TRBD1. Germline V lookup: CDR1 LNHDA, CDR2 SQIVND (reference sequence). V dropped 1 base and J dropped 7; count of bases not matched to a gene: 5. This CDR3 comprises 14 residues.

This sequence joins TRBV7-2 and TRBJ2-7, with D possibly matching TRBD1 (6 bases). Germline V gives CDR1 SGHTA, CDR2 FQGNSA. The germline V and J ends were trimmed by 3 bases and 4 bases, with 10 bases remaining between them. The CDR3 extends over 13 amino acids. The CDR3 sequence: CASSLDSYYEQYF. The CDR3 nucleotides are TGTGCCAGCAGCTTGGACAGTTATTACGAGCAGTACTTC. The variable domain in full, completed from reference TRBV7-2 and TRBJ2-7, reads GAGVSQSPSNKVTEKGKDVELRCDPISGHTALYWYRQSLGQGLEFLIYFQGNSAPDKSGLPSDRFSAERTGGSVSTLTIQRTQQEDSAVYLCASSLDSYYEQYFGPGTRLTVT.

The chain couples TRBV30 to TRBJ1-1, with D possibly matching TRBD1 (5 bases). V dropped 5 bases and J dropped 4 bases, with 11 bases sitting between them. The CDR3 has 12 amino acids. Germline V gene data show CDR1 as GTSNPN and CDR2 as SVGIG (reference sequence). CDR3 sequence: CAWGHWGTEAFF. The CDR3 bases are TGTGCCTGGGGACATTGGGGCACTGAAGCTTTCTTT. The variable domain in full, with the rest retrieved from reference TRBV30 and TRBJ1-1, is SQTIHQWPATLVQPVGSPLSLECTVEGTSNPNLYWYRQAAGRGLQLLFYSVGIGQISSEVPQNLSASRPQDRQFILSSKKLLLSDSGFYLCAWGHWGTEAFFGQGTRLTVV.

The chain recombines TRBV29-1 with TRBJ2-1; D is undetermined. Germline V gene lookup returns CDR1 SQVTM and CDR2 ANQGSEA. This CDR3 comprises 9 residues. Trimming shortened V by 6 bases and J by 5 bases, and 2 bases separated the two germline ends. The CDR3 here is CSVDNEQFF. CDR3 nucleotides: TGCAGCGTCGACAATGAGCAGTTCTTC.

The CDR3 spells CASTPGGGYEQYF. The CDR3 DNA reads as TGTGCCAGTACCCCTGGCGGGGGCTACGAGCAGTACTTC. The V gene is TRBV19, the J gene TRBJ2-5, with TRBD2 identical over 7 bases. The end of the DNA is better explained by TRBJ2-7, so the J call may be wrong. The CDR3 has 13 amino acids. Germline V gene lookup returns CDR1 LNHDA and CDR2 SQIVND (reference sequence).

This chain links TRBV9 with TRBJ1-1, with a tentative D call TRBD1 (6 bases). The V end lost 4 bases, the J end lost 1 base, and 14 bases lay between the germline ends. Germline assignment: CDR1 SGDLS and CDR2 YYNGEE. The CDR3 has 15 amino acids. The DNA for the CDR3 is TGTGCCAGCAGCACGCATTCAGGGGCGAACACTGAAGCTTTCTTT. It is translated as CASSTHSGANTEAFF.

The J gene is TRBJ1-1, the V gene TRBV9; 8 nucleotides align to TRBD1. This CDR3 region has 15 residues. From germline, CDR1 is SGDLS and CDR2 YYNGEE. Trimming at V came to 5 bases and at J to 1 base, leaving 7 bases not matched to a gene. This CDR3 reads CASSTTGARNTEAFF. The CDR3 coding sequence is TGTGCCAGCAGTACGACAGGGGCAAGGAACACTGAAGCTTTCTTT.

The chain combines TRBV2 with TRBJ2-5; D is possibly TRBD1 (5 bases). The J call may not be correct, given that the DNA end is closer to TRBJ2-7. Germline values: CDR1 SNHLY, CDR2 FYNNEI. This CDR3 is built from 14 residues. The CDR3 DNA follows: TGTGCCAGCAGTTCCGACAGTGTCTCCTACGAGCAGTACTTC. It is translated as CASSSDSVSYEQYF.

Regarding this clone: At one of its ends the junction is not consistent with the germline gene, which may arise from a read error. The chain employs TRBV28 and TRBJ2-1; 7 nucleotides match TRBD2. This CDR3 has 15 amino acids. The V gene's germline CDR1 is MDHEN and CDR2 SYDVKM. CDR3: CASTLKRGSYNEQFF. The CDR3 nucleotides are TGTGCCAGCACTTTAAAGCGGGGTTCCTACAATGAGCAGTTCTTC.

The V call is TRBV6-1, the J call TRBJ1-4; perhaps TRBD1 as D (6 bases). CDR3 size: 13 residues. Trimming removed 6 bases at V and 4 bases at J, with 9 bases between. CDR1 is MNHNS and CDR2 is SASEGT in the germline V gene. The CDR3 region has the DNA TGTGCCAGCAGGGACAGTCTTAATGAAAAACTGTTTTTT. Amino acids: CASRDSLNEKLFF.

This rearrangement joins TRBV5-1 to TRBJ2-7; 14 bases fit TRBD2. CDR1 is SGHRS, CDR2 YFSETQ, per germline. With 4 bases clipped from V and 4 bases from J, the junction kept 10 bases outside the gene matches. This CDR3 is built from 17 residues. DNA for the CDR3: TGCGCCAGCAGCCGGAGTCCCGGGACTAGCGGGGGATACGAGCAGTACTTC. Translating it yields CASSRSPGTSGGYEQYF.